This record looks at one TCR beta chain sequence and its context. This clonotype appeared a few times. The target of this receptor is not known. The record has no base qualities; no much larger clone is one base away. This record comes from a study of T cells after yellow fever vaccination (dated by TCRdb to about 2019). Study-wide context: The SMART-Seq v4 Ultra Low Input RNA kit was used to prepare libraries from fractions with low cell numbers. To follow T-cell clones before and after primary and booster YFV17D yellow fever vaccination, bulk TCR alpha and beta repertoires were sequenced over time. Two healthy male donors, one aged 18 to 30 and one aged 30 to 39 years, made up the cohort. Blood samples were taken at several timepoints before and after primary and secondary immunization, and bulk PBMC replicates and cell subsets were isolated.

What the authors observed across the whole study: Computational filtering was needed because FACS-sorted repertoires could contain abundant contaminating clonotypes from the bulk population. The study included only two donors, which limits how far the findings can be generalized. A small share of clonotypes occurred in both CD4 and CD8 compartments, likely arising from convergent recombination. After the booster, most clones that had expanded after primary vaccination were detected again (approximately 97% of CD4 and around nine tenths of CD8), suggesting broad maintenance of memory. Compared with the primary T-cell response, the secondary T-cell response was faster but weaker, reaching its peak on day 5 rather than on day 15.

Per the publication, the treatment or condition label means: live attenuated yellow fever vaccine strain. At every blood-draw timepoint, two biological replicates of bulk PBMCs were collected. A standard Ficoll-Paque protocol was used to isolate PBMCs from peripheral blood. TriZol was used to extract RNA from bulk PBMCs, from CD4 and CD8 fractions, and from dextramer-positive and dextramer-negative fractions. The sequencer was an Illumina NovaSeq 6000. Synthesis of TCR cDNA relied on 5'RACE template switching, a step that introduced a universal primer site along with unique molecular identifiers. Priming of cDNA synthesis was performed from both the TCR alpha and TCR beta constant segments. Library amplification involved two PCR steps, and the second step added sample barcodes and sequencing adapters. Libraries were sequenced on Illumina HiSeq 2500 (2x100 bp) or NovaSeq (2x150 bp). Per the authors' processing: Reads were demultiplexed and collapsed into UMI consensus sequences with MIGEC, and V(D)J alignment was performed with MiXCR. Using edgeR on replicate PBMC samples, clonotypes were called vaccine-responding if FDR was below 0.01 and the log2 fold change was above 5 up to day 15. Each bulk clonotype was labeled CD4 or CD8 based on which sequenced repertoire, CD4 or CD8, contained the clonotype at higher abundance. The public reads were reprocessed in TCRdb via fastp at Q25 and MiXCR, keeping in-frame beta chains. Duplicate CDR3 protein sequences are folded into a single record with the most common DNA and genes. Clone size and V and J calls follow TCRdb, not the original study. The sample yields fewer than 450,000 distinct CDR3 sequences; 3% to 4.5% were counted once. In total, the top ten clones hold 20% to 25% of the sample.

Trimming leaves V shorter by 0 bases and J shorter by 9 bases, with the junction holding 15 bases beyond the gene matches. From cysteine to phenylalanine, the CDR3 is 17 amino acids long. The read is trimmed to its CDR3 DNA, 51 bases read in frame from base 1. The germline V gene gives CDR1 as MNHEY and CDR2 as SVGAGI. Here the chain combines TRBV6-5 and TRBJ2-7, with 9 bases aligning to TRBD1. The sample here was PBMCs, taken 5 days after the yellow fever booster vaccination. The clonotype was recovered from a man aged 18 to 29 who received the YFV17D yellow fever vaccine. The base sequence is TGTGCCAGCAGTTACTCGATGTTCGGGACAGGGAAGGTCCGGCAGTACTTC. Its translation is CASSYSMFGTGKVRQYF.